The sequence of this T cell receptor (beta chain) was determined in a study of PD-1 blockade in classical Hodgkin lymphoma. Here immunoSEQ multiplex PCR was the method, and the copy in TCRdb shows in-frame clones only, minus some. In the table there are 22,000 or so clones, 75% to 90% of which are singletons. Time point indicated: newly diagnosed, previously untreated cHL patient sample. Investigators isolated CD4+ T cells from thawed PBMCs through magnetic negative selection. This clone was recorded a few times. Its antigen is currently unknown. The V end was cut by 7 bases, the J end by 6 bases, with 15 bases between. Germline CDR1 reads SQVTM; CDR2 reads ANQGSEA. The CDR3 totals 12 residues. Study-wide findings and caveats: Whatever underlies the repertoire differences (possibly disease activity or prior therapy) remains undefined. TCR diversity at baseline was reported to be reduced in newly diagnosed patients relative to healthy donors.

This clonotype was obtained from a human donor with classical Hodgkin lymphoma. Sequenced sample: CD4+ T cells from blood. V is TRBV29-1 and J is TRBJ1-1; weak D call: TRBD1 (6 bases). CDR3 protein: CSGSQGLAEAFF. The CDR3 DNA follows: TGCAGCGGGTCACAGGGATTGGCTGAAGCTTTCTTT.